The rows below give T cell receptor beta chains drawn from one sample of a study of T cell responses to AZD1222 COVID-19 vaccine. This table comes from immunoSEQ multiplex PCR, and its TCRdb copy is limited to in-frame clones, with some not included. The data contain more than 150,000 clones, about 90% of them singletons. Material: peripheral blood, obtained on day 0 of MenACWY control vaccination. These receptors were obtained from an adult in good health. Each CDR3 is given with its conserved first and last residue. A D gene is named only where the DNA matches it firmly. Clone size appears in some rows only: once, few, many, or a class for an expanded clone.

size: NA
D: NA
V: TRBV5-1
J: TRBJ1-2
CDR3: CASSLAGSPLGAYTF
DNA: TGCGCCAGCAGCTTGGCCGGCAGTCCCCTTGGGGCCTACACCTTC

size: NA
D: NA
V: TRBV19
J: TRBJ1-6
CDR3: CASKNSYNSPLHF
DNA: TGTGCCAGTAAGAACTCCTATAATTCACCCCTCCACTTT

size: NA
D: TRBD1
V: TRBV19
J: TRBJ1-5
CDR3: CASREQGLSNQPQHF
DNA: TGTGCCAGTAGGGAACAGGGGCTGAGCAATCAGCCCCAGCATTTT

size: NA
D: TRBD1
V: TRBV19
J: TRBJ1-2
CDR3: CASSSLGQGLGYGYTF
DNA: TGTGCCAGTAGTAGCCTCGGACAGGGCTTGGGCTATGGCTACACCTTC

size: NA
D: NA
V: TRBV7-8
J: TRBJ1-5
CDR3: CASSLASTGGNQPQHF
DNA: TGTGCCAGCAGCTTAGCGTCCACTGGGGGCAATCAGCCCCAGCATTTT

size: few
D: NA
V: TRBV6-5
J: TRBJ1-5
CDR3: CASLGSGNRQPQHF
DNA: TGTGCCAGCTTGGGAAGCGGGAACCGGCAGCCCCAGCATTTT

size: NA
D: NA
V: TRBV28
J: TRBJ1-4
CDR3: CASTVPGDEKLFF
DNA: TGTGCCAGCACTGTCCCAGGGGATGAAAAACTGTTTTTT

size: NA
D: NA
V: TRBV7-3
J: TRBJ1-1
CDR3: CASSLAGYTEAFF
DNA: TGTGCCAGCAGCTTAGCGGGATACACTGAAGCTTTCTTT

size: NA
D: NA
V: TRBV19
J: TRBJ1-1
CDR3: CASSIILRGPEAFF
DNA: TGTGCCAGTAGTATAATTCTTCGAGGCCCTGAAGCTTTCTTT

size: once
D: NA
V: TRBV19
J: TRBJ1-5
CDR3: CASSIEADQPQHF
DNA: TGTGCCAGTAGTATAGAGGCAGATCAGCCCCAGCATTTT

size: few
D: TRBD2
V: TRBV19
J: TRBJ2-1
CDR3: CASSSASGGSNEQFF
DNA: TGTGCCAGTAGCTCAGCGTCGGGAGGGAGTAATGAGCAGTTCTTC

size: NA
D: NA
V: TRBV12-3/TRBV12-4
J: TRBJ2-1
CDR3: CASSFNNEQFF
DNA: TGTGCCAGCAGTTTCAACAATGAGCAGTTCTTC

size: NA
D: TRBD1
V: TRBV27
J: TRBJ2-7
CDR3: CASSLSPVQGAYEQYF
DNA: TGTGCCAGCAGTCTCTCCCCGGTACAGGGGGCCTACGAGCAGTACTTC

size: NA
D: NA
V: TRBV3-1/TRBV3-2
J: TRBJ2-7
CDR3: CASSPDSGYEQYF
DNA: TGTGCCAGCAGCCCGGACAGTGGCTACGAGCAGTACTTC

size: once
D: NA
V: TRBV21-1
J: TRBJ2-7
CDR3: CANKDRARYEQYF
DNA: TGTGCCAACAAAGACAGGGCCCGCTACGAGCAGTACTTC

size: NA
D: NA
V: TRBV5-8
J: TRBJ2-5
CDR3: CASSLLTGTGGTQYF
DNA: TGTGCCAGCAGCTTATTAACAGGGACGGGGGGGACCCAGTACTTC

size: NA
D: TRBD2
V: TRBV10-3
J: TRBJ2-5
CDR3: CAVRRGSLQETQYF
DNA: TGTGCCGTCCGGCGCGGGAGCCTACAAGAGACCCAGTACTTC

size: few
D: NA
V: TRBV12-3/TRBV12-4
J: TRBJ2-1
CDR3: CASRKSGENEQFF
DNA: TGTGCCAGCAGAAAGTCCGGGGAAAATGAGCAGTTCTTC

size: NA
D: NA
V: TRBV24-1
J: TRBJ1-1
CDR3: CATSSGEVNTEAFF
DNA: TGTGCCACCTCATCTGGGGAGGTGAACACTGAAGCTTTCTTT

size: few
D: TRBD2
V: TRBV4-1
J: TRBJ2-7
CDR3: CASSQNSGRAYEQYF
DNA: TGCGCCAGCAGCCAGAATAGCGGGAGAGCCTACGAGCAGTACTTC

size: once
D: NA
V: TRBV23-1
J: TRBJ1-6
CDR3: CASSQSRGESSYNSPLHF
DNA: TGCGCCAGCAGTCAATCGAGGGGGGAGAGCTCCTATAATTCACCCCTCCACTTT

size: NA
D: NA
V: TRBV10-3
J: TRBJ2-7
CDR3: CAISESLSPYEQYF
DNA: TGTGCCATCAGTGAGTCTCTTAGCCCTTACGAGCAGTACTTC

size: NA
D: NA
V: TRBV3-1/TRBV3-2
J: TRBJ1-6
CDR3: CASSQDPRRPPSSPLHF
DNA: TGTGCCAGCAGCCAAGACCCGAGGAGGCCACCATCTTCACCCCTCCACTTT

size: NA
D: TRBD2
V: TRBV5-4
J: TRBJ2-3
CDR3: CASSLRVAGGRDTQYF
DNA: TGTGCCAGCAGCTTGAGAGTGGCGGGAGGGAGAGATACGCAGTATTTT

size: NA
D: NA
V: TRBV15
J: TRBJ2-3
CDR3: CATSRGRDLSTDTQYF
DNA: TGTGCCACCAGCAGGGGCCGGGACCTGAGCACAGATACGCAGTATTTT

size: NA
D: NA
V: TRBV28
J: TRBJ1-5
CDR3: CASRNGRNNQPQHF
DNA: TGTGCCAGCAGAAACGGCAGGAACAATCAGCCCCAGCATTTT

size: NA
D: TRBD1
V: TRBV19
J: TRBJ1-4
CDR3: CASTRQGTNEKLFF
DNA: TGTGCCAGTACGAGACAGGGAACTAATGAAAAACTGTTTTTT

size: NA
D: NA
V: TRBV6-5
J: TRBJ1-1
CDR3: CASSFRVGGAFF
DNA: TGTGCCAGCAGTTTTCGAGTTGGTGGAGCTTTCTTT

size: NA
D: NA
V: TRBV2
J: TRBJ1-3
CDR3: CASTGSGNTIYF
DNA: TGTGCCAGCACCGGGTCTGGAAACACCATATATTTT

size: once
D: NA
V: TRBV19
J: TRBJ2-2
CDR3: CASHPWTTGSTGELFF
DNA: TGTGCCAGCCACCCTTGGACAACAGGATCCACCGGGGAGCTGTTTTTT

size: NA
D: NA
V: TRBV28
J: TRBJ1-2
CDR3: CASSLPDLLDYGYTF
DNA: TGTGCCAGCAGTCTACCGGACCTCTTGGATTATGGCTACACCTTC

size: NA
D: NA
V: TRBV19
J: TRBJ1-4
CDR3: CASRHPGSGNEKLFF
DNA: TGTGCCAGCCGACACCCAGGGTCCGGTAATGAAAAACTGTTTTTT

size: NA
D: NA
V: TRBV7-9
J: TRBJ2-5
CDR3: CASSLGLTETQYF
DNA: TGTGCCAGCAGCTTAGGACTTACCGAGACCCAGTACTTC

size: NA
D: NA
V: TRBV6-6
J: TRBJ1-6
CDR3: CASSYLGVYNSPLHF
DNA: TGTGCCAGCAGTTACCTGGGGGTCTATAATTCACCCCTCCACTTT

size: once
D: NA
V: TRBV9
J: TRBJ2-5
CDR3: CASSPPGQETQYF
DNA: TGTGCCAGCAGCCCACCGGGTCAAGAGACCCAGTACTTC

size: once
D: NA
V: TRBV7-8
J: TRBJ2-7
CDR3: CASSLAGGGYEQYF
DNA: TGTGCCAGCAGCTTAGCGGGAGGAGGCTACGAGCAGTACTTC

size: few
D: NA
V: TRBV7-9
J: TRBJ2-1
CDR3: CASSLDAPYNEQFF
DNA: TGTGCCAGCAGCTTGGATGCCCCGTACAATGAGCAGTTCTTC

size: NA
D: NA
V: TRBV7-3
J: TRBJ2-5
CDR3: CASSIDPVETQYF
DNA: TGTGCCAGCAGCATAGACCCGGTCGAGACCCAGTACTTC

size: NA
D: NA
V: TRBV7-9
J: TRBJ2-7
CDR3: CASSLAGVFAGPHEQYF
DNA: TGTGCCAGCAGCTTAGCGGGGGTTTTCGCAGGGCCCCACGAGCAGTACTTC

size: NA
D: NA
V: TRBV7-2
J: TRBJ2-7
CDR3: CASSLDRNEQYF
DNA: TGTGCCAGCAGCTTAGATCGGAACGAGCAGTACTTC

size: NA
D: NA
V: TRBV7-8
J: TRBJ1-2
CDR3: CASSPTPGGDGYTF
DNA: TGTGCCAGCAGCCCAACCCCGGGTGGAGATGGCTACACCTTC

size: once
D: NA
V: TRBV15
J: TRBJ2-7
CDR3: CATSRDVRDTSYEQYF
DNA: TGTGCCACCAGCAGAGATGTTAGGGACACCTCCTACGAGCAGTACTTC

size: NA
D: NA
V: TRBV5-6
J: TRBJ2-7
CDR3: CASSLVAGVYEQYF
DNA: TGTGCCAGCAGCTTGGTTGCAGGGGTCTACGAGCAGTACTTC

size: NA
D: NA
V: TRBV9
J: TRBJ1-6
CDR3: CASSPNPKANSPLHF
DNA: TGTGCCAGCAGCCCCAACCCCAAGGCCAATTCACCCCTCCACTTT

size: NA
D: TRBD2
V: TRBV5-6
J: TRBJ2-1
CDR3: CASSSGLVPGNEQFF
DNA: TGTGCCAGCAGCTCGGGACTAGTCCCTGGCAATGAGCAGTTCTTC